The clone carrying this T cell receptor beta chain appeared many times. Its antigen is not known. During its preparation, the TCRbeta library received unique molecular identifiers. Using its own MiXCR run on the PCR reads, TCRdb lists one record per CDR3 protein. This sample yields about 510,000 distinct CDR3 sequences, of which around 10% are seen a single time; less than 15% belongs to the top ten. This entry belongs to a study of T-cell reconstitution after alpha-beta-depleted transplantation in children. Overall study findings and caveats: One year post-transplant, T-cell counts and diversity were largely derived from T cells produced anew.

This sequence originates from a female patient aged 2 to 10 who had a stem cell transplant for aplastic anemia, so the T cells may come from the graft donor. The sample was PBMCs, mostly from graft donor cells, taken 180 days after TCRalphabeta/CD19-depleted stem cell transplant.

As DNA, the CDR3 is TGTGCCAGCAGTCTCACCTCCCGGGACTCCTACGAGCAGTACTTC. This encodes CASSLTSRDSYEQYF. This chain links TRBV28 with TRBJ2-7, with TRBD2 as a possible D gene (5 bases). With 5 bases removed from V and 0 bases from J, the gap between germline ends came to 14 bases. Germline V CDR1 and CDR2: MDHEN, SYDVKM. This CDR3 has 15 residues.